These T cell receptor beta chains were read from a single sample in a study of T cells in tumors after PD-1 blockade. Repertoires were generated with immunoSEQ multiplex PCR, while TCRdb's copy carries only in-frame clones and drops some. In the table there are roughly 2,700 clones, 71% of which are singletons. Sample: tumor tissue, taken after anti-PD-1 treatment. All receptors come from a human donor with basal cell carcinoma. The CDR3 runs from the conserved cysteine through the conserved F or W. The D gene is left open where the match is weak. The size of a clone is reported for some rows only, either as once, few or many, or as a class for expanded clones.

j_call d_call clone_size v_call cdr3_nt cdr3_aa
TRBJ2-5 - large TRBV28 TGTGCCAGCAGCCCCGGGGGGCCAGAGCCCTCACAAGAGACCCAGTACTTC CASSPGGPEPSQETQYF
TRBJ1-1 - - TRBV7-9 TGTGCCAGCAGCTTAGGAGGGGAAACTGAAGCTTTCTTT CASSLGGETEAFF
TRBJ2-1 TRBD2 - TRBV16 TGTGCCAGCAGCCAATCGTCAAGCGGGGGGGTGAATGAGCAGTTCTTC CASSQSSSGGVNEQFF
TRBJ2-1 TRBD2 - TRBV10-1 TGCGCCAGCAGTTCACTAGCGGGGACCTCCCTGGATGAGCAGTTCTTC CASSSLAGTSLDEQFF
TRBJ1-6 TRBD1 - TRBV20-1 TGCAGTGCCGCAGGGACAGGCCACGACCACTTT CSAAGTGHDHF
TRBJ2-7 TRBD1 - TRBV19 TGTGCCAGTAGTGCGTACGGGACAGGGAACTACGAGCAGTACTTC CASSAYGTGNYEQYF
TRBJ2-1 TRBD2 - TRBV19 TGTGCCAGTAGCCCGACTAGCGGGGGGGTCTCCTACAATGAGCAGTTCTTC CASSPTSGGVSYNEQFF
TRBJ1-1 - once TRBV18 TGTGCCAGCTCACTTACAACACGCACTGAAGCTTTCTTT CASSLTTRTEAFF
TRBJ2-5 - - TRBV5-1 TGCGCCAGCAGCTTGAGGGCCGCGAGGGAGGAGACCCAGTACTTC CASSLRAAREETQYF
TRBJ1-1 - - TRBV28 TGTGCCAGCAGTTTATACAGGTTCACTGAAGCTTTCTTT CASSLYRFTEAFF
TRBJ2-1 TRBD1 - TRBV5-1 TGCGCCAGCAGCTTCGGGACAGGGGGTGATTACAATGAGCAGTTCTTC CASSFGTGGDYNEQFF
TRBJ2-5 - - TRBV27 TGTGCCAGCAGTTTAATAGGGCCTAGGGAGACCCAGTACTTC CASSLIGPRETQYF
TRBJ1-1 - - TRBV9 TGTGCCAGCAGCGTAGCGGAAGATAATAGAGGGACTCACGAAGCTTTCTTT CASSVAEDNRGTHEAFF
TRBJ2-5 - - TRBV10-3 TGTGCCATCAGTGAGTCGAGGGGGGGGGCAGAGACCCAGTACTTC CAISESRGGAETQYF
TRBJ2-7 TRBD1 - TRBV6-1 TGTGCCAGCAGTGAAGCAACAGGGGGCTCCCAAGTGCAGTACTTC CASSEATGGSQVQYF
TRBJ2-5 - - TRBV7-2 TGTGCCAGCAGCTTAGTTCCCCAAGAGACCCAGTACTTC CASSLVPQETQYF
TRBJ2-7 - - TRBV5-1 TGCGCCAGCAGCTTGTTGCAGGGGCTCCGGGAGCAGTACTTC CASSLLQGLREQYF
TRBJ2-7 TRBD1 - TRBV6-5 TGTGCCAGCAGTTCCACCGGGACAGGGAGCTACGAGCAGTACTTC CASSSTGTGSYEQYF
TRBJ2-2 - - TRBV7-2 TGTGCCAGCAGCTTTTCTTCGAACACCGGGGAGCTGTTTTTT CASSFSSNTGELFF
TRBJ2-2 - - TRBV10-3 TGTGCCATCCAGGAGGGGAACACCGGGGAGCTGTTTTTT CAIQEGNTGELFF
TRBJ2-7 TRBD1 - TRBV7-2 TGTGCCAGCAGCTTAGTGGGACAGGTCTACGAGCAGTACTTC CASSLVGQVYEQYF
TRBJ2-5 - - TRBV7-9 TGTGCCAGCAGCTTAGGGGGGTTTCTGGAGACCCAGTACTTC CASSLGGFLETQYF
TRBJ1-2 TRBD1 - TRBV30 TGTGCCTGGAACGAGGCAGGGGGCTTGAGTGGCTACACCTTC CAWNEAGGLSGYTF